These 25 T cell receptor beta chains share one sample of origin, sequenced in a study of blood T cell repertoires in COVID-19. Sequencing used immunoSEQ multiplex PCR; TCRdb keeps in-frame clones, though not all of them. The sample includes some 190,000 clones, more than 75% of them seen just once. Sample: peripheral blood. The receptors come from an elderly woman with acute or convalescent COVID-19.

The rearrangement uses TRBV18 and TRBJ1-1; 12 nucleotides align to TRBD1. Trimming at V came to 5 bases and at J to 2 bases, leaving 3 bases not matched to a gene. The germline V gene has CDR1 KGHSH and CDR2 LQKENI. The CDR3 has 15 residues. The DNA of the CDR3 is TGTGCCAGCTCAGGAGGGACAGGGGGCAACACTGAAGCTTTCTTT. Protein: CASSGGTGGNTEAFF.

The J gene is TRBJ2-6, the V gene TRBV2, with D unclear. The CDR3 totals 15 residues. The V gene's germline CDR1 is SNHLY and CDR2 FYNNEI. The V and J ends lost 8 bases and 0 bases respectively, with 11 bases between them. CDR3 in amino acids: CASGGKSSGANVLTF. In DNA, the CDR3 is TGTGCCAGCGGCGGAAAGAGCTCTGGGGCCAACGTCCTGACTTTC. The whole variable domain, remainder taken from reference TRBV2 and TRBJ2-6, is EPEVTQTPSHQVTQMGQEVILRCVPISNHLYFYWYRQILGQKVEFLVSFYNNEISEKSEIFDDQFSVERPDGSNFTLKIRSTKLEDSAMYFCASGGKSSGANVLTFGAGSRLTVL.

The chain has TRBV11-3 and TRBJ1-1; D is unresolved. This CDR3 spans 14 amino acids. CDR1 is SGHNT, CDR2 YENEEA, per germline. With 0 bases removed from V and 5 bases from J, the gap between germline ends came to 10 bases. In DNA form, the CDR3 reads TGTGCCAGCAGCTTAGACTCCTCGAGGACTGAAGCTTTCTTT. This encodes CASSLDSSRTEAFF.

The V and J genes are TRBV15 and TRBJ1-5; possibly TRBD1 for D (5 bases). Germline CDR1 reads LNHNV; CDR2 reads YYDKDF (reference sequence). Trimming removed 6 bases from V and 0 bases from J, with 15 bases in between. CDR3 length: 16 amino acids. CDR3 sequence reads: CATRPGGTDSNQPQHF. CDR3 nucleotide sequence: TGTGCCACCAGGCCCGGAGGGACTGATAGCAATCAGCCCCAGCATTTT.

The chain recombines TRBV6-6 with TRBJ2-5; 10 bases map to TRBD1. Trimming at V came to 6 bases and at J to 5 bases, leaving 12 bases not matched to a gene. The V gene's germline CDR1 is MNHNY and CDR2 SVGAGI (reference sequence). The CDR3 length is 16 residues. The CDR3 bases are TGTGCCAGCAGACGTCTAACCGGGACAGGGGATGAGACCCAGTACTTC. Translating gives CASRRLTGTGDETQYF.

CDR3 sequence (DNA): TGTGCCAGCAACAGGGGCACCTACCCCAATCAGCCCCAGCATTTT. Residues: CASNRGTYPNQPQHF. The chain couples TRBV2 to TRBJ1-5; TRBD1 matches 7 bases. There are 15 residues in the CDR3. With 7 bases clipped from V and 3 bases from J, the junction kept 9 bases outside the gene matches. Germline loops: CDR1 SNHLY, CDR2 FYNNEI.

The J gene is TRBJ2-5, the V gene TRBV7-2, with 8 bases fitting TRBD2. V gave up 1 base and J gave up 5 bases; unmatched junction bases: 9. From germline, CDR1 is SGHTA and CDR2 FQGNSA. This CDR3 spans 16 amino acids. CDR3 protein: CASSLVLREVWETQYF. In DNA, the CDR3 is TGTGCCAGCAGCTTAGTTTTGCGGGAGGTGTGGGAGACCCAGTACTTC.

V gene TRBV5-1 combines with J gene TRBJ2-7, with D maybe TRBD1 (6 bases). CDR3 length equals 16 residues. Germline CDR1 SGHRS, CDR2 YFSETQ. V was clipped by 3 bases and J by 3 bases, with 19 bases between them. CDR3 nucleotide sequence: TGCGCCAGCAGCTGGAGGCCGGGACAAGGGATCTACGAGCAGTACTTC. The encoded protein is CASSWRPGQGIYEQYF.

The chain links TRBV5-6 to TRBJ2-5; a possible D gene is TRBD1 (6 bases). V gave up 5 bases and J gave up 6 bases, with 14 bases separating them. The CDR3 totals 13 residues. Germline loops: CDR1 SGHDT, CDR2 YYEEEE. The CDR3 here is CASRGALLKTQYF. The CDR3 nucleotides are TGTGCCAGCAGGGGGGCGCTCCTGAAGACCCAGTACTTC.

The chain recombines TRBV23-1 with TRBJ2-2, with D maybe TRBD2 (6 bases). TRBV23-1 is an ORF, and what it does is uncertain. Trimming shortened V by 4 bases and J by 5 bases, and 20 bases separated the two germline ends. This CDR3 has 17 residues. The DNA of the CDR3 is TGCGCCAGCAGTCGTGGGATGGGGCGGGGAGGAACCGGGGAGCTGTTTTTT. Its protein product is CASSRGMGRGGTGELFF.

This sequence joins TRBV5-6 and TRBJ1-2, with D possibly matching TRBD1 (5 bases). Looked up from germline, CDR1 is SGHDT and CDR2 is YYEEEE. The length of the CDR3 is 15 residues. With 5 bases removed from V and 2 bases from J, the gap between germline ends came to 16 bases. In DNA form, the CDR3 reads TGTGCCAGCAGGTGGAGGGGAGCCTTAAACTATGGCTACACCTTC. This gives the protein CASRWRGALNYGYTF.

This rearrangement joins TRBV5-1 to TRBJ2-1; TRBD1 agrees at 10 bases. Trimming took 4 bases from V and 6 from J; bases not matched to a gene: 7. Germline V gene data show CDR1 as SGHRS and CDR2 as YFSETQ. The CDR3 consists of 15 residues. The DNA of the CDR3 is TGCGCCAGCAGCCAGGGACAGGGGATAGGCAATGAGCAGTTCTTC. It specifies CASSQGQGIGNEQFF.

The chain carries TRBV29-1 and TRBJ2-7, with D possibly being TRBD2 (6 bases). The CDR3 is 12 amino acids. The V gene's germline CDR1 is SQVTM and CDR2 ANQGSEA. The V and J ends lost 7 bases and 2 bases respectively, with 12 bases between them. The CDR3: CSGRDSTYEQYF. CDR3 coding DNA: TGCAGCGGCCGGGACTCTACCTACGAGCAGTACTTC.

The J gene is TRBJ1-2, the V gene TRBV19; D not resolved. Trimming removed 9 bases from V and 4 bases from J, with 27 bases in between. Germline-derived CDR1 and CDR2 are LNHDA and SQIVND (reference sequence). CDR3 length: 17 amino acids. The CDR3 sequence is CASTSVSLSTGSYGYTF. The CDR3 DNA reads TGTGCCAGCACTAGCGTCTCCTTATCTACCGGGTCCTATGGCTACACCTTC. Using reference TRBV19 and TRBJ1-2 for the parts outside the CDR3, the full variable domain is DGGITQSPKYLFRKEGQNVTLSCEQNLNHDAMYWYRQDPGQGLRLIYYSQIVNDFQKGDIAEGYSVSREKKESFPLTVTSAQKNPTAFYLCASTSVSLSTGSYGYTFGSGTRLTVV.

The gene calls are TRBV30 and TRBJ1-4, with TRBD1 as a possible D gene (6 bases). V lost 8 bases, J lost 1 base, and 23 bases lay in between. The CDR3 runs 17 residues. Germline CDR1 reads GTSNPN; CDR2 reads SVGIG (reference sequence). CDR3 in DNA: TGTGCCCTACAACAGGGTTTTAGTTCAGGAACTAATGAAAAACTGTTTTTT. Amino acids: CALQQGFSSGTNEKLFF.

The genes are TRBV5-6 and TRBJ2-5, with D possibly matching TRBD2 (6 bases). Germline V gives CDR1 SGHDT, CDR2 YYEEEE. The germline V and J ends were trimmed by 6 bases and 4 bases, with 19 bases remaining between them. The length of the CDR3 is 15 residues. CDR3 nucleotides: TGTGCCAGCACCATCATCGGAGGGCCGGGAGAGACCCAGTACTTC. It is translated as CASTIIGGPGETQYF.

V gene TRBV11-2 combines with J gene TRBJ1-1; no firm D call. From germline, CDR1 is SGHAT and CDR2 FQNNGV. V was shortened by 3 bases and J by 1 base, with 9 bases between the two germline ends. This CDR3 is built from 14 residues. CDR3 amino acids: CASSLGRANTEAFF. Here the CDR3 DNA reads TGTGCCAGCAGCTTGGGGAGGGCGAACACTGAAGCTTTCTTT. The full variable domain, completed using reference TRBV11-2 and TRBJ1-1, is EAGVAQSPRYKIIEKRQSVAFWCNPISGHATLYWYQQILGQGPKLLIQFQNNGVVDDSQLPKDRFSAERLKGVDSTLKIQPAKLEDSAVYLCASSLGRANTEAFFGQGTRLTVV.

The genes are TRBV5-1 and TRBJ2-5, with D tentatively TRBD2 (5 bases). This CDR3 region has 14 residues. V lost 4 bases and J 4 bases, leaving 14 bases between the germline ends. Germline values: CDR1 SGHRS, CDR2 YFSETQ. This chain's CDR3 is CASSPEGLAETQYF. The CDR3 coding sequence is TGCGCCAGCAGCCCCGAGGGCCTGGCAGAGACCCAGTACTTC. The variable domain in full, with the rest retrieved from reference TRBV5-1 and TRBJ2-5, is KAGVTQTPRYLIKTRGQQVTLSCSPISGHRSVSWYQQTPGQGLQFLFEYFSETQRNKGNFPGRFSGRQFSNSRSEMNVSTLELGDSALYLCASSPEGLAETQYFGPGTRLLVL.

CDR3 nucleotide sequence: TGTGCCAGCAGCTTAGTGATTGAGGGCAGCACAGATACGCAGTATTTT. Encoded protein: CASSLVIEGSTDTQYF. This chain joins TRBV7-6 and TRBJ2-3; weak D call: TRBD2 (5 bases). The V gene's germline CDR1 is SGHVS and CDR2 FNYEAQ. CDR3 length: 16 amino acids. V was clipped by 1 base and J by 0 bases, with 11 bases between them.

CDR3 DNA: TGTGCCAGCAGGGCCTCTGGAAACACCATATATTTT. Its translation: CASRASGNTIYF. J is TRBJ1-3 and V is TRBV7-2; D gene unclear. Germline V gives CDR1 SGHTA, CDR2 FQGNSA. This CDR3 region has 12 residues. V was pared by 6 bases and J by 0 bases, with 3 bases between.

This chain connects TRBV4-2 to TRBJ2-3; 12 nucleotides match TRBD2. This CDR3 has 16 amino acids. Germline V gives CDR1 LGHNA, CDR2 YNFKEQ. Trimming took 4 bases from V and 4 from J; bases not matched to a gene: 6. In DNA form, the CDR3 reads TGTGCCAGCAGCCCGAGGACTAGCGGGATGGCAGATACGCAGTATTTT. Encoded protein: CASSPRTSGMADTQYF.

CDR3 loop: CASSVSGTGVHEQYF. The DNA for the CDR3 is TGTGCCAGCAGCGTATCCGGGACAGGGGTCCACGAGCAGTACTTC. The rearrangement links TRBV9 to TRBJ2-7, with 10 bases lining up with TRBD1. Germline trimming cut 1 base from V and 5 bases from J; bases unmatched to any gene: 6. Per germline, CDR1 SGDLS and CDR2 YYNGEE. This CDR3 has 15 residues.

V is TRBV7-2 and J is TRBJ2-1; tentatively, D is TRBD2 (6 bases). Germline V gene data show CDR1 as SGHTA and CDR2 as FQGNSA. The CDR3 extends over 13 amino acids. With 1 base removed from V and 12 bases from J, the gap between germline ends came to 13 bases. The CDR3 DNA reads TGTGCCAGCAGCTTAGAAGTCCCAGCGGGGCAGTTCTTC. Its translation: CASSLEVPAGQFF.

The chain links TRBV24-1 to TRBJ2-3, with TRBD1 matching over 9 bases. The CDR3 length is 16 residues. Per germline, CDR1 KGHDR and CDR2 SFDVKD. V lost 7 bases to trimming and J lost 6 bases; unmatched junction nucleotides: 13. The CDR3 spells CATSVPGQGIGDTQYF. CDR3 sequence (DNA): TGTGCCACCAGCGTGCCGGGACAGGGAATTGGCGATACGCAGTATTTT.

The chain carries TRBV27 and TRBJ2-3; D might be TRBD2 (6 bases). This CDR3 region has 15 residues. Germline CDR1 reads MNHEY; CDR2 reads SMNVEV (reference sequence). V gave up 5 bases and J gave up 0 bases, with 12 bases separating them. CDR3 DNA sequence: TGTGCCAGCAGTGTCTTAGGGACTAGCACAGATACGCAGTATTTT. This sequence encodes CASSVLGTSTDTQYF.